What follows describes a single T cell receptor (beta chain). No antigen is known for it. V lost 0 bases, J lost 5 bases, and 6 bases stayed unmatched. Germline CDR1 is SGHTA and CDR2 is FQGNSA. This CDR3 comprises 15 residues. Sequencing used immunoSEQ multiplex PCR; TCRdb keeps in-frame clones, though not all of them. The sample holds just over 90,000 clones; approximately 94% are singletons and the top ten take 2% to 3%. This record belongs to a study of OX40 agonist ivuxolimab in advanced cancers. Study background: Checkpoint inhibitors had been given previously to around 38% of patients.

Overall study findings and caveats: Both blood CD4+ and CD8+ T cells showed clonal growth by week 6 at 0.1 to 3.0 mg/kg. CD8+ T cells (on average) carried more expanded clones than CD4+ T cells. In a subset of nonresponders, normalized T-cell clonal expansion was also low.

The J gene is TRBJ1-2, the V gene TRBV7-2, with 7 bases fitting TRBD1. Sequencing used CD4+ or CD8+ T cells sorted from blood, obtained in a trial of the OX40 agonist ivuxolimab. This clonotype was sampled from an adult with an advanced solid tumor such as melanoma, head and neck, liver or kidney cancer. The CDR3 sequence is CASSLALTGSYGYTF. Here the CDR3 DNA reads TGTGCCAGCAGCTTAGCGTTGACAGGGAGTTATGGCTACACCTTC.